This T cell receptor (beta chain) appears in the sequencing data of a study of cytomegalovirus exposure and HLA in healthy donors. The CDR3 has 17 residues. Germline V gives CDR1 MNHEY, CDR2 SMNVEV (reference sequence). J gave up 3 bases and V 5 bases, and 9 bases lay outside the gene matches. PCR amplification relied on 60 Vbeta primers (plus 13 Jbeta primers). As handled by the study authors: A later analysis tallied some 84 million unique TCR beta chains, around 12 million of them shared. Clones were read by immunoSEQ multiplex PCR, and TCRdb kept only the in-frame ones, dropping some. V, J and clone size reflect that table, while D and trimming were determined from the DNA. The sample is made up of about 96,000 clones, and the top ten hold roughly 3.5% of it.

The sequencing sample was made of PBMCs. This sequence joins TRBV27 and TRBJ1-6; 8 bases match TRBD1. This TCR was sampled from a woman aged 25 to 39 in good health and CMV-seronegative. CDR3 loop: CASSPRQGQGYNSPLHF. In DNA form, the CDR3 reads TGTGCCAGCAGTCCCCGACAAGGACAGGGCTATAATTCACCCCTCCACTTT.